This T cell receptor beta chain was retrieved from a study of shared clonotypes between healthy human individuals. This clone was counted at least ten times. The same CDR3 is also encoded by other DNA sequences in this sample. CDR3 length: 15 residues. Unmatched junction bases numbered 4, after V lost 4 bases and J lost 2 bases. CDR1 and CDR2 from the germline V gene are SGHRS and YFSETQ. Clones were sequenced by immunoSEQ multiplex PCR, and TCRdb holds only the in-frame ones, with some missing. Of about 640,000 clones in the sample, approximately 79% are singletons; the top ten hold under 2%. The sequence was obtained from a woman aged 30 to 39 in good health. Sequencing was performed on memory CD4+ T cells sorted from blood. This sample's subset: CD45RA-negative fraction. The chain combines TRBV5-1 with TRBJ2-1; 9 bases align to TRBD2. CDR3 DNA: TGCGCCAGCAGCGTTTCTAGCGGGACCTACAATGAGCAGTTCTTC. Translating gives CASSVSSGTYNEQFF.